This T cell receptor beta chain was documented in a study of OX40 agonist ivuxolimab in advanced cancers. Sequencing used immunoSEQ multiplex PCR; TCRdb keeps in-frame clones, though not all of them. This table has roughly 60,000 clones, roughly 85% appearing once. On cycle 4 day 1 and cycle 7 day 1, as well as at baseline, blood was sampled. Germline-derived CDR1 and CDR2 are KGHSH and LQKENI. The CDR3 is 14 residues long. V lost 3 bases to trimming and J lost 0 bases, with 9 bases between them. The chain links TRBV18 to TRBJ2-7, with TRBD1 as a possible D gene (5 bases). This sequence originates from an adult with an advanced solid tumor such as melanoma, head and neck, liver or kidney cancer. Source: CD4+ or CD8+ T cells sorted from blood, taken in a trial of the OX40 agonist ivuxolimab. CDR3 loop: CASSPRVNSYEQYF. The CDR3 coding sequence is TGTGCCAGCTCACCCAGGGTGAACTCCTACGAGCAGTACTTC. The full variable domain, in which reference TRBV18 and TRBJ2-7 provide the parts outside the CDR3, is NAGVMQNPRHLVRRRGQEARLRCSPMKGHSHVYWYRQLPEEGLKFMVYLQKENIIDESGMPKERFSAEFPKEGPSILRIQQVVRGDSAAYFCASSPRVNSYEQYFGPGTRLTVT.